This T cell receptor beta chain was documented in a study of OX40 agonist ivuxolimab in advanced cancers. Study-wide background: As their treatment, patients were administered ivuxolimab, an agonistic anti-OX40 (CD134) antibody.

As regards this clone: No antigen is known for it.

This CDR3 is 12 amino acids long. Germline CDR1 SGDLS, CDR2 YYNGEE. Trimming left V 0 bases short and J 9 bases short, with 4 bases between. Some clones are missing from TCRdb's copy, which holds only in-frame ones; the method was immunoSEQ multiplex PCR. This sample carries 77,000 or so clones, 92% of them seen once, and the ten largest clones take about 9.1%. Notes on the study in general: Low levels of normalized T-cell clonal expansion also appeared in some nonresponders.

This specimen was CD4+ or CD8+ T cells sorted from blood, taken in a trial of the OX40 agonist ivuxolimab. The chain couples TRBV9 to TRBJ1-6; D call uncertain. This TCR was sampled from an adult with an advanced solid tumor such as melanoma, head and neck, liver or kidney cancer. The CDR3 is CASSVGASPLHF. DNA for the CDR3: TGTGCCAGCAGCGTAGGAGCTTCACCCCTCCACTTT.